Each of the 25 T cell receptor beta chains below was sequenced from the same sample in a study of OX40 agonist ivuxolimab in advanced cancers. The assay was immunoSEQ multiplex PCR, and TCRdb's table has in-frame clones only and misses some. The sample lists tens of thousands of clones, around 67% occurring once. The sample in question was CD4+ or CD8+ T cells sorted from blood, obtained in a trial of the OX40 agonist ivuxolimab. The origin of the receptors is an adult with an advanced solid tumor such as melanoma, head and neck, liver or kidney cancer.

The V gene is TRBV11-2, the J gene TRBJ1-2; 7 bases match TRBD1. The V and J ends lost 1 base and 8 bases, in that order; junction bases with no gene match: 7. CDR1 is SGHAT, CDR2 FQNNGV, per germline. This CDR3 is built from 14 residues. The CDR3 bases are TGTGCCAGCAGCTTAGGGTGGACAGGAGGCGGCTACACCTTC. Encoded protein: CASSLGWTGGGYTF.

This chain connects TRBV29-1 to TRBJ2-3; D is perhaps TRBD1 (5 bases). V lost 5 bases and J 0 bases, leaving 12 bases between the germline ends. This CDR3 region has 14 residues. In germline, CDR1 is SQVTM, CDR2 ANQGSEA. The CDR3 DNA reads TGCAGCGTTTCTCAGGGATCTAGCACAGATACGCAGTATTTT. It translates to CSVSQGSSTDTQYF.

This clone appeared once. The chain uses TRBV7-6 and TRBJ2-5, with D tentatively TRBD1 (5 bases). The germline V and J ends were trimmed by 3 bases and 5 bases, with 16 bases remaining between them. The CDR3 totals 15 residues. Germline V gene sequence: CDR1 SGHVS, CDR2 FNYEAQ. The CDR3 DNA is TGTGCCAGCAGCTTGTTATCAGGGTCCCGGGAGACCCAGTACTTC. This codes for CASSLLSGSRETQYF.

The chain joins TRBV11-2 to TRBJ1-5, with TRBD1 matching 8 bases. V gave up 4 bases and J gave up 0 bases; unmatched junction bases: 8. The CDR3 is 17 residues long. Germline V gene lookup returns CDR1 SGHAT and CDR2 FQNNGV. CDR3 sequence: CASSSTTGDNSNQPQHF. CDR3 in DNA: TGTGCCAGCAGCTCGACGACAGGGGACAATAGCAATCAGCCCCAGCATTTT.

The chain couples TRBV11-3 to TRBJ1-1; D gene uncertain. CDR3 size: 15 residues. Germline CDR1 SGHNT, CDR2 YENEEA. Trimming removed 2 bases from V and 0 bases from J, with 10 bases in between. Here the CDR3 reads CASSLWRGMNTEAFF. As DNA, the CDR3 is TGTGCCAGCAGCTTATGGCGAGGGATGAACACTGAAGCTTTCTTT.

The J gene is TRBJ1-5, the V gene TRBV27; 7 bases are shared with TRBD1. J lost 5 bases, V lost 6 bases, and 7 bases had no gene match. Germline V gene lookup returns CDR1 MNHEY and CDR2 SMNVEV (reference sequence). The CDR3 is 14 amino acids. The CDR3 is CASRGGTVHQPQHF. DNA of the CDR3: TGTGCCAGCAGGGGAGGGACAGTACATCAGCCCCAGCATTTT.

This sequence joins TRBV7-9 and TRBJ1-1; no clear D. CDR1 SEHNR and CDR2 FQNEAQ come from the germline V gene (reference sequence). Trimming left V 6 bases short and J 1 base short, with 12 bases between. The CDR3 loop spans 14 amino acids. CDR3 nucleotides: TGTGCCAGCAGTTTGCCCTACAGGAACACTGAAGCTTTCTTT. Translated, it gives CASSLPYRNTEAFF.

J is TRBJ2-5 and V is TRBV5-4, with 14 bases lining up with TRBD2. J was trimmed by 4 bases and V by 5 bases; bases with no gene match: 10. The germline gives CDR1 SGHNT, CDR2 YYREEE (reference sequence). The CDR3 runs to 17 residues. CDR3 nucleotides: TGTGCCAGCAGTCCGACGGGACTAGCGGGGGTAGGAGAGACCCAGTACTTC. It encodes CASSPTGLAGVGETQYF.

The rearrangement links TRBV4-3 to TRBJ1-1, with D perhaps matching TRBD1 (5 bases). This CDR3 comprises 14 residues. Germline loops: CDR1 LGHNA, CDR2 YSLEER. V was shortened by 5 bases and J by 1 base, with 11 bases between the two germline ends. CDR3 DNA sequence: TGCGCCAGCAGCTCGGGCGGGGCGAACACTGAAGCTTTCTTT. It specifies CASSSGGANTEAFF.

On this clone itself: A read error likely explains this, since a far larger clone differs by one base. The CDR3 DNA is TGTGCCAGCATCTCCGGGACGGGCGTCTATGGCTACACCTTC. Protein sequence: CASISGTGVYGYTF. The chain joins TRBV2 to TRBJ1-2, with D perhaps TRBD1 (5 bases). CDR3 length equals 14 residues. The V gene's germline CDR1 is SNHLY and CDR2 FYNNEI. The V end lost 7 bases, the J end lost 4 bases, and 16 bases lay between the germline ends.

The chain employs TRBV10-2 and TRBJ1-2, with a tentative D call TRBD1 (6 bases). This CDR3 has 13 amino acids. Germline CDR1 reads WSHSY; CDR2 reads SAAADI. The V gene lost 2 bases and the J gene lost 2 bases, with 6 bases spanning the gap. The CDR3 protein is CASSEQGNYGYTF. Here the CDR3 DNA reads TGCGCCAGCAGTGAGCAGGGGAACTATGGCTACACCTTC.

CDR3 region: CTSSLNISGTDSYEQYF. DNA of the CDR3: TGCACCAGCAGCCTAAACATCTCCGGGACAGACTCCTACGAGCAGTACTTC. The chain has TRBV1 and TRBJ2-7; the D call in the table, TRBD1, was not verified against the DNA. TRBV1 is recorded as a pseudogene. The CDR3 sequence is 17 residues long.

This chain connects TRBV27 to TRBJ2-6, with D perhaps assigned TRBD1 or TRBD2 (6 bases each). This CDR3 is 17 amino acids long. Germline V gives CDR1 MNHEY, CDR2 SMNVEV (reference sequence). Trimming took off 5 bases at V and 8 bases at J, with 22 bases between the two ends. The CDR3 nucleotides are TGTGCCAGCAGTCCCCTGTTGACGACGGGGGCTACCAACGTCCTGACTTTC. Amino acid sequence: CASSPLLTTGATNVLTF.

The chain has TRBV27 and TRBJ2-1; 10 bases fit TRBD2. Germline trimming cut 2 bases from V and 10 bases from J; bases unmatched to any gene: 14. The germline gives CDR1 MNHEY, CDR2 SMNVEV (reference sequence). CDR3 length equals 17 residues. The CDR3 sequence is CASSLRGRSGGAWEQFF. CDR3 nucleotide sequence: TGTGCCAGCAGTTTAAGGGGGAGGAGCGGGGGGGCCTGGGAGCAGTTCTTC.

The DNA for the CDR3 is TGTGCCAGCAGCGTAAGTTACGGGAACGAGCAGTACTTC. Its translation: CASSVSYGNEQYF. The V call is TRBV9, the J call TRBJ2-7, with TRBD2 as a possible D gene (5 bases). The germline V and J ends were trimmed by 1 base and 5 bases, with 10 bases remaining between them. The germline V gene has CDR1 SGDLS and CDR2 YYNGEE. CDR3 length equals 13 residues.

The chain combines TRBV7-3 with TRBJ1-1; the D gene is possibly TRBD1 (6 bases). V lost 2 bases, J lost 5 bases, and 18 bases lay in between. The CDR3 has 16 residues. CDR1 is SGHTA, CDR2 FQGTGA, per germline. CDR3 amino acids: CASSLPPGGGETEAFF. The CDR3 DNA is TGTGCCAGCAGCTTACCCCCGGGAGGGGGGGAGACTGAAGCTTTCTTT.

CDR3 sequence: CASKVNTGELFF. For the CDR3, the DNA is TGTGCCAGTAAGGTAAACACCGGGGAGCTGTTTTTT. The V gene is TRBV19, the J gene TRBJ2-2, with D uncertain. The CDR3 has 12 residues. Trimming pared 7 bases from V and 2 bases from J, leaving 5 bases between. The V gene's germline CDR1 is LNHDA and CDR2 SQIVND (reference sequence).

V usage is TRBV19 and J usage is TRBJ1-1, with 7 nucleotides matching TRBD1. Germline V CDR1 and CDR2: LNHDA, SQIVND (reference sequence). This CDR3 comprises 14 residues. V lost 6 bases to trimming and J lost 1 base; unmatched junction nucleotides: 5. The DNA for the CDR3 is TGTGCCAGTAGCGCAGGGGGTTGGAACACTGAAGCTTTCTTT. Protein: CASSAGGWNTEAFF.

J is TRBJ2-1 and V is TRBV7-9, with D perhaps assigned TRBD1 or TRBD2 (5 bases each). Trimming took off 4 bases at V and 9 bases at J, with 13 bases between the two ends. The germline V gene encodes CDR1 SEHNR and CDR2 FQNEAQ (reference sequence). CDR3 length: 13 amino acids. CDR3 loop: CASSSPGTAEQFF. CDR3 DNA sequence: TGTGCCAGCAGCTCGCCAGGGACGGCTGAGCAGTTCTTC.

The rearrangement links TRBV30 to TRBJ2-7; 7 bases agree with TRBD1. V was clipped by 2 bases and J by 2 bases; unmatched bases: 21. This CDR3 region has 19 residues. Germline V gene lookup returns CDR1 GTSNPN and CDR2 SVGIG (reference sequence). The CDR3: CAWSPRDSLLGGDPYEQYF. CDR3 DNA: TGTGCCTGGAGTCCCCGGGACAGCCTTCTTGGTGGGGATCCCTACGAGCAGTACTTC.

In its sample, this clone is medium-sized. This rearrangement joins TRBV27 to TRBJ2-7; either TRBD1 or TRBD2 may supply D (5 bases each). The CDR3 runs to 14 residues. The germline V and J ends were trimmed by 3 bases and 9 bases, with 18 bases remaining between them. Per the germline V gene, CDR1 is MNHEY and CDR2 is SMNVEV (reference sequence). In DNA, the CDR3 is TGTGCCAGCAGTTTTGTCTACGGGGCCACGGGGCAGTACTTC. Translated: CASSFVYGATGQYF.

The chain employs TRBV4-2 and TRBJ1-1; 12 bases are shared with TRBD1. J gave up 3 bases and V 1 base, and 12 bases lay outside the gene matches. The CDR3 is 19 amino acids. The germline gives CDR1 LGHNA, CDR2 YNFKEQ. The CDR3 coding sequence is TGTGCCAGCAGCCAAGCGTTATATCCGGGACAGGGGGCTGACACTGAAGCTTTCTTT. Translated, it gives CASSQALYPGQGADTEAFF.

This clone showed up just once. V and J are TRBV14 and TRBJ2-1; D might be TRBD2 (6 bases). The germline CDR1 and CDR2 sequences are SGHDN and FVKESK. V was trimmed by 1 base and J by 4 bases, leaving 26 bases between them. CDR3 size: 20 residues. The CDR3: CASSQAPGPGRAGRYNEQFF. The CDR3 coding sequence is TGTGCCAGCAGCCAAGCCCCGGGCCCAGGACGGGCGGGGAGGTACAATGAGCAGTTCTTC.

The chain employs TRBV19 and TRBJ2-7; 9 bases are shared with TRBD1. The germline CDR1 and CDR2 sequences are LNHDA and SQIVND (reference sequence). This CDR3 is built from 14 residues. Germline trimming cut 5 bases from V and 7 bases from J; bases unmatched to any gene: 9. In DNA, the CDR3 is TGTGCCAGTAGTGTGGGACAGGGTCTGTGGGAGCAGTACTTC. Protein sequence: CASSVGQGLWEQYF. Variable domain in full (rest from reference TRBV19 and TRBJ2-7): DGGITQSPKYLFRKEGQNVTLSCEQNLNHDAMYWYRQDPGQGLRLIYYSQIVNDFQKGDIAEGYSVSREKKESFPLTVTSAQKNPTAFYLCASSVGQGLWEQYFGPGTRLTVT.

The chain carries TRBV28 and TRBJ1-4; D is uncertain. The CDR3 runs to 14 residues. The germline V gene has CDR1 MDHEN and CDR2 SYDVKM. Trimming pared 3 bases from V and 8 bases from J, leaving 13 bases between. For the CDR3, the DNA is TGTGCCAGCAGTTTCTTGGGTCTGCGAGAAAAACTGTTTTTT. Its protein product is CASSFLGLREKLFF.